One and the same sample provided the 24 T cell receptor beta chains below, sequenced in a study of blood T cells in healthy people across ages. A second PCR of about 6 to 11 cycles used a sample-barcoded 5' primer and a J-beta primer mix. Each CDR3 protein gets one entry after TCRdb re-called the 5' RACE reads with MiXCR. The sample holds 800,000 to 1,300,000 distinct CDR3 sequences, roughly a quarter seen once. These data were also reused for a study on T cells of mothers and their children.

The sample taken for sequencing was blood. These TCRs come from a girl aged 2-9 years in good health.

The rearrangement links TRBV13 to TRBJ2-5, with D perhaps matching TRBD1 or TRBD2 (5 bases each). The CDR3 is 14 residues long. The germline V and J ends were trimmed by 4 bases and 2 bases, with 11 bases remaining between them. Germline assignment: CDR1 PRHDT and CDR2 FYEKMQ (reference sequence). CDR3 protein: CASSYGALQETQYF. CDR3 DNA: TGTGCCAGCAGCTACGGGGCACTACAAGAGACCCAGTACTTC. The variable domain in full, completed from reference TRBV13 and TRBJ2-5, reads AAGVIQSPRHLIKEKRETATLKCYPIPRHDTVYWYQQGPGQDPQFLISFYEKMQSDKGSIPDRFSAQQFSDYHSELNMSSLELGDSALYFCASSYGALQETQYFGPGTRLLVL.

The chain combines TRBV20-1 with TRBJ2-5, with 8 nucleotides matching TRBD2. V lost 2 bases to trimming and J lost 4 bases; unmatched junction nucleotides: 12. The CDR3 loop spans 16 amino acids. Germline V gene data show CDR1 as DFQATT and CDR2 as SNEGSKA (reference sequence). The CDR3 sequence: CSARTPSGTRGETQYF. In DNA, the CDR3 is TGCAGTGCTAGAACACCCTCCGGGACTAGAGGAGAGACCCAGTACTTC.

This sequence joins TRBV2 and TRBJ1-1; TRBD1 aligns across 9 bases. Germline-derived CDR1 and CDR2 are SNHLY and FYNNEI. With V trimmed by 4 bases and J by 4 bases, 13 bases remained unmatched. The CDR3 spans 17 residues. The CDR3 region has the DNA TGTGCCAGCAGTGGCCCGGACAGGGGTATAGGACGCACTGAAGCTTTCTTT. Amino acids: CASSGPDRGIGRTEAFF.

The table lists this clonotype with a few counts. The chain recombines TRBV7-2 with TRBJ2-3; no firm D call. The V and J ends lost 5 bases and 0 bases respectively, with 9 bases between them. This CDR3 contains 14 residues. Per germline, CDR1 SGHTA and CDR2 FQGNSA. This CDR3 reads CASSVRYSTDTQYF. In DNA form, the CDR3 reads TGTGCCAGCAGCGTCAGATACAGCACAGATACGCAGTATTTT.

This clonotype was seen only a few times. This sequence joins TRBV19 and TRBJ2-1; TRBD1 agrees at 9 bases. Germline-derived CDR1 and CDR2 are LNHDA and SQIVND (reference sequence). V shed 3 bases and J 8 bases; nucleotides not matched to a gene: 8. The CDR3 runs 15 residues. Here the CDR3 reads CASSMYGTGMDEQFF. CDR3 sequence (DNA): TGTGCCAGTAGTATGTATGGGACAGGGATGGATGAGCAGTTCTTC.

With respect to this clonotype: Since a much larger clone is just one base distant, this may be a read error. The chain is built from TRBV12-3 or TRBV12-4 and TRBJ2-3; 8 positions match TRBD1. The CDR3 is 15 amino acids. The V segment lost 1 base and the J segment 4 bases; nucleotides outside the gene matches: 4. CDR3 coding DNA: TGTGCCAGCAGTTTAGGGACAGGGAGAGCAGATACGCAGTATTTT. This translates into CASSLGTGRADTQYF.

This clonotype was detected a few times. V and J are TRBV4-2 and TRBJ1-5, with D uncertain. V shed 1 base and J shed 5 bases, with 3 bases lying between them. The CDR3 loop spans 12 amino acids. In germline, CDR1 is LGHNA, CDR2 YNFKEQ. The CDR3 DNA sequence: TGTGCCAGCAGCCAAGGTTATCAGCCCCAGCATTTT. It is translated as CASSQGYQPQHF.

This clonotype came up many times. The DNA of the CDR3 is TGTGCTAGTGGTTCCCCTCTACAGGGTCCTGGAAACACCATATATTTT. This sequence encodes CASGSPLQGPGNTIYF. The rearrangement uses TRBV12-5 and TRBJ1-3; D is possibly TRBD1 (6 bases). Germline V gives CDR1 LGHNT, CDR2 FRNRAP. CDR3 length: 16 residues. Trimming removed 4 bases at V and 2 bases at J, with 15 bases between. The full variable domain, completed using reference TRBV12-5 and TRBJ1-3, is DARVTQTPRHKVTEMGQEVTMRCQPILGHNTVFWYRQTMMQGLELLAYFRNRAPLDDSGMPKDRFSAEMPDATLATLKIQPSEPRDSAVYFCASGSPLQGPGNTIYFGEGSWLTVV.

This clonotype was counted a few times. This chain joins TRBV9 and TRBJ2-1; TRBD2 matches at 11 bases. With 5 bases clipped from V and 9 bases from J, the junction kept 7 bases outside the gene matches. The CDR3 sequence is 14 residues long. CDR1 is SGDLS and CDR2 is YYNGEE in the germline V gene. The CDR3 nucleotides are TGTGCCAGCAGGGAACTAGCGGGGGATGCTGAGCAGTTCTTC. Its protein is CASRELAGDAEQFF.

The gene calls are TRBV29-1 and TRBJ1-2; possibly TRBD1 for D (5 bases). V lost 1 base, J lost 4 bases, and 19 bases lay in between. Germline loops: CDR1 SQVTM, CDR2 ANQGSEA. This CDR3 spans 16 amino acids. The CDR3 here is CSVEVWEIGALYGYTF. CDR3 nucleotide sequence: TGCAGCGTTGAAGTGTGGGAGATAGGGGCACTCTATGGCTACACCTTC.

The chain combines TRBV14 with TRBJ2-1, with TRBD1 identical over 7 bases. Germline V gene sequence: CDR1 SGHDN, CDR2 FVKESK. The trim removed 5 bases at V and 4 bases at J, leaving 2 bases unmatched. The CDR3 has 13 amino acids. CDR3 loop: CASSWGQYNEQFF. CDR3 nucleotide sequence: TGTGCCAGCAGCTGGGGACAGTACAATGAGCAGTTCTTC.

The chain recombines TRBV12-3 or TRBV12-4 with TRBJ2-5; 7 bases align to TRBD2. CDR3 length: 13 amino acids. With V trimmed by 7 bases and J by 8 bases, 10 bases remained unmatched. CDR3 region: CASMDREAITQYF. CDR3 DNA: TGTGCCAGCATGGATCGGGAGGCTATCACCCAGTACTTC.

The chain couples TRBV3-1 to TRBJ2-1; tentatively, D is TRBD1 (5 bases). V was cut by 8 bases and J by 0 bases, with 11 bases left in between. Germline V gene data show CDR1 as LGHDT and CDR2 as YNNKEL (reference sequence). This CDR3 has 14 amino acids. CDR3 coding DNA: TGTGCCAGCGGGGCCCCGAGCTCCTACAATGAGCAGTTCTTC. Translated: CASGAPSSYNEQFF.

This chain's CDR3 is CAISERTPSTGELFF. DNA of the CDR3: TGTGCCATCAGTGAGAGGACCCCTAGCACCGGGGAGCTGTTTTTT. The chain has TRBV10-3 and TRBJ2-2; D not certain. Trimming stripped 2 bases from V and 4 bases from J, with 11 bases between. Per the germline V gene, CDR1 is ENHRY and CDR2 is SYGVKD. CDR3 length: 15 residues.

This clonotype occurred a few times. This chain connects TRBV4-3 to TRBJ1-1, with 8 bases lining up with TRBD1. The J segment lost 3 bases and the V segment lost 4 bases, leaving 10 bases of the junction unmatched. CDR1 and CDR2 (germline): LGHNA, YSLEER. This CDR3 region has 16 residues. The CDR3 DNA sequence: TGCGCCAGCAGCCTGGGACAGGACATAACTTACACTGAAGCTTTCTTT. Amino acids: CASSLGQDITYTEAFF.

This clonotype was seen repeatedly, ten times or more. The V gene is TRBV12-3 or TRBV12-4, the J gene TRBJ2-1; D possibly corresponds to TRBD2 (6 bases). CDR3 length: 16 amino acids. V was cut by 2 bases and J by 0 bases, with 11 bases left in between. This chain's CDR3 is CASSLIGGSSYNEQFF. CDR3 DNA sequence: TGTGCCAGCAGTTTAATCGGGGGATCCTCCTACAATGAGCAGTTCTTC.

Concerning this clonotype itself: An end of the junction does not agree with germline; a read error may underlie this. This rearrangement joins TRBV4-3 to TRBJ2-5; the D is unclear. The germline V gene has CDR1 LGHNA and CDR2 YSLEER. The CDR3 covers 14 residues. CDR3 coding DNA: TGCGCCAGCATCCAAGACCCAGAACAAGAGACCCAGTACTTC. It codes for CASIQDPEQETQYF.

The sample holds a few counts of this clonotype. The chain couples TRBV10-3 to TRBJ2-5, with TRBD1 identical over 9 bases. The CDR3 contains 14 residues. Germline CDR1 ENHRY, CDR2 SYGVKD. Losses at the gene ends were 10 bases for V and 5 bases for J; bases not matched to a gene: 11. As DNA, the CDR3 is TGTGCCACAAGCCCACAGGGGGCGGAGGAGACCCAGTACTTC. As protein: CATSPQGAEETQYF.

The chain joins TRBV9 to TRBJ2-1, with a possible D match to TRBD1 (5 bases). The CDR3 spans 16 residues. V lost 0 bases to trimming and J lost 2 bases, with 12 bases between them. Germline V gene sequence: CDR1 SGDLS, CDR2 YYNGEE. This CDR3 is CASSVGQGPPYNEQFF. Written as DNA, the CDR3 is TGTGCCAGCAGCGTAGGCCAGGGTCCCCCCTACAATGAGCAGTTCTTC.

The J gene is TRBJ2-5, the V gene TRBV5-6; D not certain. Trimming left V 0 bases short and J 5 bases short, with 14 bases between. Germline CDR1 and CDR2: SGHDT and YYEEEE. The CDR3 spans 15 residues. CDR3 bases: TGTGCCAGCAGCTTGGGACTGCCCGTGGGGGAGACCCAGTACTTC. Translated: CASSLGLPVGETQYF. The full variable domain, its missing parts supplied by reference TRBV5-6 and TRBJ2-5, is DAGVTQSPTHLIKTRGQQVTLRCSPKSGHDTVSWYQQALGQGPQFIFQYYEEEERQRGNFPDRFSGHQFPNYSSELNVNALLLGDSALYLCASSLGLPVGETQYFGPGTRLLVL.

The CDR3 loop is CASSHQGSHNEQFF. Written as DNA, the CDR3 is TGTGCCAGCAGTCATCAGGGCAGCCACAATGAGCAGTTCTTC. The chain recombines TRBV3-1 with TRBJ2-1, with D tentatively TRBD1 (5 bases). Trimming cost V 6 bases and J 5 bases, with 14 bases left between them. Germline V gene data show CDR1 as LGHDT and CDR2 as YNNKEL (reference sequence). The CDR3 is 14 amino acids.

The V call is TRBV4-3, the J call TRBJ1-2, with D maybe TRBD1 (5 bases). The CDR3 loop spans 15 amino acids. The germline V gene encodes CDR1 LGHNA and CDR2 YSLEER. Trimming stripped 1 base from V and 4 bases from J, with 13 bases between. The CDR3 spells CASSQVPGGTYGYTF. The CDR3 DNA reads as TGCGCCAGCAGCCAAGTACCTGGGGGGACCTATGGCTACACCTTC.

This clonotype has just a few counts. The chain combines TRBV29-1 with TRBJ2-5; the match to TRBD2 covers 10 bases. The CDR3 has 14 residues. CDR1 is SQVTM and CDR2 is ANQGSEA in the germline V gene. The junction had 4 bases not matched to a gene; V was cut back by 2 bases and J by 4 bases. CDR3 in DNA: TGCAGCGTTGAAACTAGCGGGATGGTAGAGACCCAGTACTTC. Encoded protein: CSVETSGMVETQYF.

The chain joins TRBV6-5 to TRBJ2-5; the D is unclear. The CDR3 is made up of 15 amino acids. Germline lookup yields CDR1 MNHEY and CDR2 SVGAGI. Trimming left V 3 bases short and J 2 bases short, with 13 bases between. CDR3 coding DNA: TGTGCCAGCAGTTATTCTCCTAGGGCACAAGAGACCCAGTACTTC. Amino acids: CASSYSPRAQETQYF.